The 17 T cell receptor beta chains listed next were all sequenced from one sample in a study of shared clonotypes between healthy human individuals. Naive CD8 populations comprised CD45RO-negative cells positively selected for CCR7, excluding terminally differentiated effector memory CD45RA+ cells. Produced via immunoSEQ multiplex PCR; TCRdb's table is partial and in-frame only. The table has approximately 2,000,000 clones, just over 90% seen once. The source material was naive CD8+ T cells from PBMCs. These receptors were obtained from a man aged 18 to 30 in good health. Some clones in this sample may be carry-over from other donors' samples.

V is TRBV10-3 and J is TRBJ2-1; TRBD1 matches 7 bases. Trimming removed 5 bases from V and 6 bases from J; junction bases left unmatched: 4. The CDR3 loop spans 13 amino acids. CDR1 and CDR2 from the germline V gene are ENHRY and SYGVKD. Written as DNA, the CDR3 is TGTGCCATCAGTCGACAGGGTCCCAATGAGCAGTTCTTC. As protein: CAISRQGPNEQFF.

This clone has a handful of counts. V gene TRBV7-9 combines with J gene TRBJ1-1, with D maybe TRBD1 (6 bases). The CDR3 spans 15 residues. With 4 bases removed from V and 6 bases from J, the gap between germline ends came to 18 bases. The germline V gene has CDR1 SEHNR and CDR2 FQNEAQ (reference sequence). The CDR3 sequence is CASSSTLQGEPEAFF. The DNA of the CDR3 is TGTGCCAGCAGCTCGACCTTACAGGGCGAGCCTGAAGCTTTCTTT.

The chain joins TRBV12-5 to TRBJ2-3; D is undetermined. CDR3 length equals 12 residues. Germline assignment: CDR1 LGHNT and CDR2 FRNRAP. V shed 2 bases and J shed 4 bases, with 4 bases lying between them. CDR3 nucleotides: TGTGCTAGTGGTTTGTCTTCAGATACGCAGTATTTT. Its protein product is CASGLSSDTQYF.

The gene calls are TRBV29-1 and TRBJ2-3; D is ambiguous. The CDR3 length is 13 residues. Trimming took 3 bases from V and 0 from J, leaving 7 bases between them. Germline V gene data show CDR1 as SQVTM and CDR2 as ANQGSEA. Written as DNA, the CDR3 is TGCAGCGTTGAGACTTTTAGCACAGATACGCAGTATTTT. Protein: CSVETFSTDTQYF.

The V and J genes are TRBV4-1 and TRBJ1-2, with 10 bases matching TRBD1. V lost 0 bases to trimming and J lost 8 bases; unmatched junction nucleotides: 12. Germline V gene sequence: CDR1 MGHRA, CDR2 YSYEKL. The CDR3 has 17 residues. CDR3 amino acids: CASSQDFSTGGSRGYTF. The CDR3 DNA is TGCGCCAGCAGCCAAGACTTTTCGACAGGGGGCAGCCGGGGCTACACCTTC.

The V and J genes are TRBV9 and TRBJ2-1; maybe TRBD1 (5 bases). Germline CDR1 reads SGDLS; CDR2 reads YYNGEE. This CDR3 is 18 amino acids long. Trimming left V 2 bases short and J 2 bases short, with 20 bases between. The CDR3: CASSVKFTGRGPYNEQFF. The CDR3 DNA follows: TGTGCCAGCAGCGTCAAGTTTACGGGTAGGGGTCCCTACAATGAGCAGTTCTTC.

The chain combines TRBV27 with TRBJ1-1, with TRBD1 identical over 7 bases. The CDR3 is made up of 13 amino acids. V lost 10 bases to trimming and J lost 1 base; unmatched junction nucleotides: 6. The germline V gene has CDR1 MNHEY and CDR2 SMNVEV (reference sequence). The CDR3 DNA reads TGTGCCACTACGACAGGGAGGAACACTGAAGCTTTCTTT. Encoded protein: CATTTGRNTEAFF.

J is TRBJ2-3 and V is TRBV25-1, with TRBD1 as a possible D gene (5 bases). Germline lookup yields CDR1 MGHDK and CDR2 SYGVNS. Trimming stripped 1 base from V and 6 bases from J, with 11 bases between. The length of the CDR3 is 14 residues. The CDR3 sequence is CASSESEQEDTQYF. The CDR3 coding sequence is TGTGCCAGCAGTGAATCCGAACAGGAGGATACGCAGTATTTT.

This clone showed up just once. V gene TRBV2 combines with J gene TRBJ1-4, with a weak D call TRBD1 (6 bases). This CDR3 is 17 amino acids long. CDR1 and CDR2 from the germline V gene are SNHLY and FYNNEI. The germline V and J ends were trimmed by 0 bases and 8 bases, with 19 bases remaining between them. The CDR3 coding sequence is TGTGCCAGCAGTGAAGCCAGGGGCCGCCGGGGAGGCGAAAAACTGTTTTTT. Translating it yields CASSEARGRRGGEKLFF.

V and J are TRBV6-1 and TRBJ2-7, with no clear D. The CDR3 covers 14 residues. Trimming took 1 base from V and 2 from J, leaving 9 bases between them. Germline values: CDR1 MNHNS, CDR2 SASEGT. The DNA for the CDR3 is TGTGCCAGCAGTGAAGGGACCTCAACCTACGAGCAGTACTTC. Translating gives CASSEGTSTYEQYF.

Here the CDR3 DNA reads TGTGCCAGCAGTAGCGGGAGGGCCTCTTTAGATACGCAGTATTTT. Translating it yields CASSSGRASLDTQYF. The chain has TRBV6-5 and TRBJ2-3; TRBD2 aligns across 10 bases. This CDR3 contains 15 residues. CDR1 MNHEY and CDR2 SVGAGI come from the germline V gene. Unmatched junction bases numbered 7, after V lost 5 bases and J lost 5 bases.

The V gene is TRBV19, the J gene TRBJ1-2, with D perhaps matching TRBD1 (5 bases). V lost 4 bases, J lost 4 bases, and 19 bases lay in between. Germline V gene lookup returns CDR1 LNHDA and CDR2 SQIVND (reference sequence). The CDR3 has 16 residues. Here the CDR3 DNA reads TGTGCCAGTAGTACTGTTGAGGCAGTGGGGACCTATGGCTACACCTTC. Protein product: CASSTVEAVGTYGYTF.

The rearrangement joins TRBV15 to TRBJ2-2; the D is unclear. Germline values: CDR1 LNHNV, CDR2 YYDKDF (reference sequence). The ends were cut back, 4 bases at V and 11 bases at J, with 11 bases in the middle. This CDR3 is built from 12 residues. CDR3 protein: CATSKTNVELFF. The CDR3 nucleotides read TGTGCCACCAGCAAGACGAATGTCGAGCTGTTTTTT.

This sequence joins TRBV14 and TRBJ2-7, with D perhaps TRBD2 (5 bases). Germline V CDR1 and CDR2: SGHDN, FVKESK. The CDR3 has 14 amino acids. Trimming pared 4 bases from V and 0 bases from J, leaving 10 bases between. CDR3 sequence reads: CASSPWTDSYEQYF. CDR3 DNA sequence: TGTGCCAGCAGCCCATGGACTGACTCCTACGAGCAGTACTTC.

V is TRBV6-1 and J is TRBJ2-7; 8 bases line up with TRBD1. The CDR3 runs 15 residues. Germline V gene sequence: CDR1 MNHNS, CDR2 SASEGT. J lost 3 bases, V lost 1 base, and 5 bases had no gene match. The CDR3 nucleotides read TGTGCCAGCAGTGAAGGGACAGGGAGCTTCTACGAGCAGTACTTC. Its protein product is CASSEGTGSFYEQYF.

The V and J genes are TRBV29-1 and TRBJ2-1, with a possible D match to TRBD1 (5 bases). Germline CDR1 is SQVTM and CDR2 is ANQGSEA. V was trimmed by 7 bases and J by 1 base, leaving 20 bases between them. This CDR3 spans 16 amino acids. The CDR3 DNA sequence: TGCAGCGCCAATCCCAGGGTCAAAGCGTCCTACAATGAGCAGTTCTTC. Protein: CSANPRVKASYNEQFF.

The rearrangement joins TRBV23-1 to TRBJ1-1; D is uncertain. TRBV23-1 is recorded as an ORF, its role being uncertain. Between the trimmed V and J ends, which lost 8 bases and 3 bases, there was a span of 13 bases. CDR3 size: 13 residues. CDR3: CASRVGVYTEAFF. CDR3 in DNA: TGCGCCAGCCGTGTTGGGGTTTACACTGAAGCTTTCTTT.